This T cell receptor (beta chain) was found in a study of cytomegalovirus exposure and HLA in healthy donors. PCR primers comprised 60 Vbeta and 13 Jbeta primers. Here immunoSEQ multiplex PCR was the method, and the copy in TCRdb shows in-frame clones only, minus some. This table holds 190,000 or so clones, over 75% found once. The CDR3 has 15 amino acids. V trimming: 5 bases; J trimming: 4 bases; junction bases outside the gene matches: 7. Germline V gives CDR1 LGHNT, CDR2 FRNRAP. This receptor was taken from a boy between 2 and 10 years old in good health and CMV-seronegative. What was sequenced was PBMCs. The chain is built from TRBV12-5 and TRBJ2-2, with 7 bases lining up with TRBD2. The DNA for the CDR3 is TGTGCTAGTGGTCCGGGGATAGCGGGCACCGGGGAGCTGTTTTTT. Its protein product is CASGPGIAGTGELFF.